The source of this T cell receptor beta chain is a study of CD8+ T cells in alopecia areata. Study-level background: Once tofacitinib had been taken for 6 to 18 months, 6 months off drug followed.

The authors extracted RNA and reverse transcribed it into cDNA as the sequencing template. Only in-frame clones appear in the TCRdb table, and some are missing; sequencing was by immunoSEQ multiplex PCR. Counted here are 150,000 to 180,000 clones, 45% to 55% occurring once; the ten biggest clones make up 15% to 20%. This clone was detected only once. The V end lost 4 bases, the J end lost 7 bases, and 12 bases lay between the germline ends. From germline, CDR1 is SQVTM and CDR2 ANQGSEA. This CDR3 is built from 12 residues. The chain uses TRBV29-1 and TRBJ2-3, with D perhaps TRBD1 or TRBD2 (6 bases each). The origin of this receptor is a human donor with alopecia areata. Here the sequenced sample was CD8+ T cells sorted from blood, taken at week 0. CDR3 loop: CSVGGAEYTQYF. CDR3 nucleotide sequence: TGCAGCGTTGGGGGGGCGGAATATACGCAGTATTTT.